This T cell receptor (beta chain) was profiled in a study of T-cell memory formation after mild COVID-19. Turning to this clonotype: Its target is not known.

Trimming cost V 4 bases and J 4 bases; bases outside gene matches: 10. The CDR3 sequence is 18 residues long. Per the germline V gene, CDR1 is SGHRS and CDR2 is YFSETQ. Study-wide points: For second-wave clones that peaked at day 37, SARS-CoV-2 specificity went unverified.

From the 5' RACE reads, TCRdb called clonotypes with MiXCR, one entry per CDR3 protein. Of around 500,000 distinct CDR3 sequences in the sample, about 18% were seen once. The sequence was obtained from an adult woman who had mild COVID-19 (a few samples of this study predate the infection). Cell type and time point are not known. Sequenced: PBMCs or a T cell subset sorted from them (not recorded which). This chain connects TRBV5-1 to TRBJ2-2, with 13 positions matching TRBD2. Here the CDR3 DNA reads TGCGCCAGCAGCCCTTCCCCGGGACTAGCGGGAATCACCGGGGAGCTGTTTTTT. Protein: CASSPSPGLAGITGELFF.